The 4 T cell receptor beta chains below all came from one sample that was sequenced in a study of T cell changes during pregnancy in multiple sclerosis. The table came from immunoSEQ multiplex PCR; TCRdb's copy has only in-frame clones and leaves some out. The sample contains tens of thousands of clones, roughly 90% of which appear only once. The sample here was CD8+ T cells from peripheral blood mononuclear cells, taken before pregnancy. The origin of the receptors is a female donor with multiple sclerosis, enrolled in a pregnancy study.

The chain carries TRBV5-1 and TRBJ1-2; perhaps TRBD1 as D (5 bases). The germline CDR1 and CDR2 sequences are SGHRS and YFSETQ. This CDR3 is 13 amino acids long. Trimming removed 2 bases at V and 5 bases at J, with 10 bases between. The CDR3 nucleotides are TGCGCCAGCAGCTTTACCTCAGGGTATGGCTACACCTTC. Encoded protein: CASSFTSGYGYTF.

The chain employs TRBV7-9 and TRBJ1-1; 8 nucleotides line up with TRBD1. This CDR3 comprises 14 residues. CDR1 SEHNR and CDR2 FQNEAQ come from the germline V gene (reference sequence). V shed 3 bases and J 3 bases; nucleotides not matched to a gene: 3. Written as DNA, the CDR3 is TGTGCCAGCAGCTTTACAGGGGGAGACACTGAAGCTTTCTTT. Its translation: CASSFTGGDTEAFF.

The V gene is TRBV5-4, the J gene TRBJ2-7, with D hard to call. The length of the CDR3 is 14 residues. Germline V gene lookup returns CDR1 SGHNT and CDR2 YYREEE (reference sequence). The V gene lost 0 bases and the J gene lost 3 bases, with 10 bases spanning the gap. This CDR3 reads CASSLDGPIYEQYF. CDR3 coding DNA: TGTGCCAGCAGCTTGGATGGGCCGATCTACGAGCAGTACTTC.

The chain carries TRBV6-6 and TRBJ1-1, with 8 bases aligning to TRBD1. The CDR3 has 14 amino acids. V lost 2 bases to trimming and J lost 8 bases; unmatched junction nucleotides: 7. Germline V gives CDR1 MNHNY, CDR2 SVGAGI (reference sequence). The CDR3 loop reads CASSYGTGRVEAFF. Written as DNA, the CDR3 is TGTGCCAGCAGTTACGGGACAGGAAGGGTGGAAGCTTTCTTT.